This T cell receptor (beta chain) was sequenced in a study of control samples from healthy donors and cancer patients (TCRdb year 2020). Preparation of the library involved the immunoSEQ multiplex PCR assay. Not all clones reach the TCRdb copy of this immuneACCESS table, which keeps in-frame sequences only. Checked studies attribute under half of the gap to unresolved V genes and leave the rest unexplained. Within this sample are around 59,000 clones, with roughly 90% of them counted one time only. The top ten clonotypes cover 1.5% to 2% of the sample. The CDR1 and CDR2 encoded by the germline V gene (reference sequence) are SGHAT and FQDESV. Including the terminal cysteine and phenylalanine, the CDR3 comprises 14 residues. The only DNA kept is the CDR3, 42 bases in frame from the first base. Trimming takes 5 bases off V and 7 bases off J; junction bases not matched to a gene: 6. As for this clone: No cognate antigen has been identified for it. Per-base qualities were not stored, and no clone one base away is much larger.

The sequence links TRBV11-1 to TRBJ2-1; 9 central bases correspond to TRBD2. Sequencing was performed on PBMCs. This clonotype originated in a man aged 35 to 55 with colorectal cancer. The CDR3 in this case is CASSPQTSGNEQFF. The nucleotide sequence reads TGTGCCAGCAGCCCACAGACTAGCGGTAATGAGCAGTTCTTC.